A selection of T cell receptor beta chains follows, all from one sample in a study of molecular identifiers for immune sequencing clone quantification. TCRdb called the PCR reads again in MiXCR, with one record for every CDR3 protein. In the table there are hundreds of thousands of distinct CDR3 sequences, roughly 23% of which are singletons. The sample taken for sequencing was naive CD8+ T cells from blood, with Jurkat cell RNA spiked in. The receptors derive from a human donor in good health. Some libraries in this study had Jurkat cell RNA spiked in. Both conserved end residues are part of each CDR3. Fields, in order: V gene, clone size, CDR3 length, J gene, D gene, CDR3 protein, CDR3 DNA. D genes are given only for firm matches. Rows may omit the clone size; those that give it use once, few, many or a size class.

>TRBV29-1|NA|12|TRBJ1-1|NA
CSVDPATTEALF
TGCAGCGTTGATCCAGCTACCACTGAAGCTCTCTTT
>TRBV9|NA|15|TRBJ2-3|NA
CASSEDGTSTDTQYF
TGTGCCAGCAGCGAAGACGGCACTAGCACAGATACGCAGTATTTT
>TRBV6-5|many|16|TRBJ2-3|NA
CASRKGPYSSTDTQYF
TGTGCCAGCAGGAAGGGACCGTACTCTAGCACAGATACGCAGTATTTT
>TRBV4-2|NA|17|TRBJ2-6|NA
CASSQDRTDSGANVQTF
TGTGCCAGCAGCCAAGACCGTACTGACTCTGGGGCCAACGTCCAGACTTTC
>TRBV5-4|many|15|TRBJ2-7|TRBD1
CASKAWSGGKDEQYF
TGTGCCAGCAAAGCTTGGTCAGGGGGCAAGGACGAGCAGTACTTC
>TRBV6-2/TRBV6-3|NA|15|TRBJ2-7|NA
CASSLPWAADYEQYF
TGTGCCAGCAGCCTGCCATGGGCAGCCGACTACGAGCAGTACTTC
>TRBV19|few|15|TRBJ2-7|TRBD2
CASSATSGGAGEQYF
TGTGCCAGTAGTGCAACTAGCGGGGGGGCAGGCGAGCAGTACTTC
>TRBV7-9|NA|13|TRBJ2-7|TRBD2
CASSDGLAGEQYF
TGTGCCAGCAGCGATGGACTAGCGGGCGAGCAGTACTTC
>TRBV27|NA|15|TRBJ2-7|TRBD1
CASSWGQGTQYGQYF
TGTGCCAGCAGTTGGGGACAGGGGACCCAATACGGGCAGTACTTC
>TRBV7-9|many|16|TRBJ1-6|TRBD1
CASSPLTGLTGSPLHF
TGTGCCAGCAGCCCCCTGACAGGGCTGACAGGGTCACCCCTCCACTTT
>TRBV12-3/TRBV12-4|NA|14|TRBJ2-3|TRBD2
CASSRLAGTDTQYF
TGTGCCAGCAGCCGCCTAGCGGGCACAGATACGCAGTATTTT
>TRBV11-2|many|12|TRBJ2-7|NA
CASSILQYEQYF
TGTGCCAGCAGCATACTTCAGTACGAGCAGTACTTC
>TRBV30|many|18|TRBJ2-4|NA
CAWSLGSFPPFAKNIQYF
TGTGCCTGGAGTTTGGGGAGTTTCCCCCCGTTTGCCAAAAACATTCAGTACTTC
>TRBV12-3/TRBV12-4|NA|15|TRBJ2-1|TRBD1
CASSLDRGSNNEQFF
TGTGCCAGCAGTTTAGACAGGGGTTCGAACAATGAGCAGTTCTTC
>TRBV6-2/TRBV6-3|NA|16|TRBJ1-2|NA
CASSYSSSGTPWAYTF
TGTGCCAGCAGTTACTCGAGTTCCGGGACACCGTGGGCCTACACCTTC
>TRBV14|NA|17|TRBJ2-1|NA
CASSQGLRGSSYNEQFF
TGTGCCAGCAGCCAGGGGCTTCGGGGTAGCTCCTACAATGAGCAGTTCTTC
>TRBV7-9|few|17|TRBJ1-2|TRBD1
CASSGTDRDRFNYGYTF
TGTGCCAGCAGCGGCACGGACAGGGATCGGTTTAACTATGGCTACACCTTC
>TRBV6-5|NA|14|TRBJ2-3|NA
CASSYPTGTDTQYF
TGTGCCAGCAGTTACCCCACGGGCACAGATACGCAGTATTTT
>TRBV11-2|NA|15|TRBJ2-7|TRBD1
CASSSRQGGAYEQYF
TGTGCCAGCAGCTCCAGACAGGGCGGCGCCTACGAGCAGTACTTC
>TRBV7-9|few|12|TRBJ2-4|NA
CASSPEDLSGYF
TGTGCCAGCAGTCCTGAAGACCTCAGTGGGTACTTC
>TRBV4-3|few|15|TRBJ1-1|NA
CASSQGTGFYTEAFF
TGCGCCAGCAGCCAAGGAACAGGGTTTTATACTGAAGCTTTCTTT
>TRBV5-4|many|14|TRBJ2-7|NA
CASSLFGSPNEQYF
TGTGCCAGCAGCTTGTTTGGGAGCCCCAACGAGCAGTACTTC
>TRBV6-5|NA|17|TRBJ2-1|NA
CASSRNPTHDPYNEQFF
TGTGCCAGCAGTCGAAATCCCACTCACGACCCCTACAATGAGCAGTTCTTC
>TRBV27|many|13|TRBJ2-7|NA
CASSFGLTYEQYF
TGTGCCAGCAGTTTTGGCTTAACCTACGAGCAGTACTTC
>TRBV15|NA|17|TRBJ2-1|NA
CATSREQRVDTHNEQFF
TGTGCCACCAGCAGAGAACAGAGGGTTGATACACACAATGAGCAGTTCTTC
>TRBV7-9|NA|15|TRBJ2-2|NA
CASSLPGTHTGALFF
TGTGCCAGCAGCTTACCGGGGACGCACACCGGGGCGCTGTTTTTT
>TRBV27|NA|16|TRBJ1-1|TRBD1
CASSFRTGDMNTEAFF
TGTGCCAGCAGTTTCAGGACAGGGGATATGAACACTGAAGCTTTCTTT
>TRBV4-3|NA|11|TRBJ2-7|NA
CASSGTYAQYF
TGCGCCAGCAGCGGCACCTACGCGCAGTACTTC
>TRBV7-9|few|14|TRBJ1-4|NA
CASSPPGTNEKLFF
TGTGCCAGCAGTCCACCTGGTACTAATGAAAAACTGTTTTTT
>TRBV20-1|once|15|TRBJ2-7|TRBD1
CGVRLLGQGAYEQYF
TGCGGTGTTAGACTCTTGGGACAGGGGGCTTACGAGCAGTACTTC
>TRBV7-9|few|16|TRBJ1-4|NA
CASSLGVTPTNEKLFF
TGTGCCAGCAGCTTAGGTGTGACACCAACTAATGAAAAACTGTTTTTT
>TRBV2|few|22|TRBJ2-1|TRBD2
CASQRGAGLTKPGRSSYNEQFF
TGTGCCAGTCAGCGGGGGGCGGGACTAACAAAGCCAGGGCGGTCGTCCTACAATGAGCAGTTCTTC
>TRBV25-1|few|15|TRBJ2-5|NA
CASSHYVSGGETQYF
TGTGCCAGCAGTCACTATGTCTCGGGGGGCGAGACCCAGTACTTC